This TCR beta chain was observed in a study of Graves' ophthalmopathy and Graves' hyperthyroidism. The study's findings and limits: The model's ophthalmopathy progression predictions had approximately 71% sensitivity and 72% to 80% specificity.

TCR beta CDR3 regions were amplified from RNA transcripts. Second-round multiplex PCR came after a first-round RT-PCR that employed HTBI primers. One entry per CDR3 protein, called by TCRdb with MiXCR from the multiplex PCR reads. The top ten hold roughly 11% of the sample, which has over a million distinct CDR3 sequences, around a third seen once. The germline gives CDR1 SGDLS, CDR2 YYNGEE. This CDR3 comprises 14 residues. Trimming took 0 bases from V and 7 from J; bases not matched to a gene: 5. About this clonotype: The antigen is undetermined.

The clonotype comes from an adult man with Graves' hyperthyroidism. Source material: peripheral blood or thyroid tissue (not recorded which). The rearrangement uses TRBV9 and TRBJ1-1, with 8 bases that match TRBD1. CDR3 DNA sequence: TGTGCCAGCAGCGTAGACCCAGGGGGCAATGAAGCTTTCTTT. Protein: CASSVDPGGNEAFF. The variable domain in full, with the rest retrieved from reference TRBV9 and TRBJ1-1, is DSGVTQTPKHLITATGQRVTLRCSPRSGDLSVYWYQQSLDQGLQFLIQYYNGEERAKGNILERFSAQQFPDLHSELNLSSLELGDSALYFCASSVDPGGNEAFFGQGTRLTVV.